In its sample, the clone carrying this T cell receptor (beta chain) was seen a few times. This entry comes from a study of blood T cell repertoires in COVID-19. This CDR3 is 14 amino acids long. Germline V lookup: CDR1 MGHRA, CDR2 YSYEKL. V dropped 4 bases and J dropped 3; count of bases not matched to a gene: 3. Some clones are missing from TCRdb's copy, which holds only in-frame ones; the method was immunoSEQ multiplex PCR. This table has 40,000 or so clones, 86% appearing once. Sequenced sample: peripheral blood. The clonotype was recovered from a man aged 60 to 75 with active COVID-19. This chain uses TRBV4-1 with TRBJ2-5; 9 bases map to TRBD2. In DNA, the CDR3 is TGCGCCAGCAGCCTGAGCGGGGGGAAAGAGACCCAGTACTTC. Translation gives CASSLSGGKETQYF.